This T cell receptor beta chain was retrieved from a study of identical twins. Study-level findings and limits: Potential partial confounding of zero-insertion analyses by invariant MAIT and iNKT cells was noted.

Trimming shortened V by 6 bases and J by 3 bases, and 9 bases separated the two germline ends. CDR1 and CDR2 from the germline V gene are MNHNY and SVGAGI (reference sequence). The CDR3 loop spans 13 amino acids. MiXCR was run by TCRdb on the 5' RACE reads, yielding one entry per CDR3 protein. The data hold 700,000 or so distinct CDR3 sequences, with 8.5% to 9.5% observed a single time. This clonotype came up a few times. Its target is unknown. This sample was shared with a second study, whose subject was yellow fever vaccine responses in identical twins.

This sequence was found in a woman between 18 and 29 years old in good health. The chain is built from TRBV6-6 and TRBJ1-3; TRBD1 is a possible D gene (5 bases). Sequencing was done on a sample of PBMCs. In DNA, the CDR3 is TGTGCCAGCAGCCAGGGAGGTGGAAACACCATATATTTT. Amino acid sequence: CASSQGGGNTIYF.